The subject of this entry is one TCR beta chain. There is no known antigen for this receptor. Reads for this sample came from an Illumina HiSeq 2000. TCR beta cDNA libraries were prepared using 5'RACE template switching, which introduced a universal primer site and unique molecular identifiers. cDNA synthesis was primed from the TCR beta constant segment, followed by two successive PCR amplification steps. Per the authors' processing: MIGEC was used to demultiplex reads and group the reads by UMI, and MiTCR was used to assemble and quantify clonotypes. To exclude erroneous sequences, any TCR cDNA sequence not supported by at least two reads was discarded. The tcR package was used for downstream repertoire analysis, and clonotypes were matched across fractions by CDR3 nucleotide sequence plus V segment. VDJmatch was used to annotate antigen specificity against VDJdb, with one amino acid substitution in CDR3 allowed. TCRdb reprocessed the sequencing reads and holds a single record per CDR3 protein sequence, with no DNA. For this entry, the V and J calls and clone size follow TCRdb and not the study's own pipeline. This sample's records show approximately 550,000 distinct CDR3 sequences. The ten largest account for under 4.5% of the sample.

A commercial ELISA kit detecting HCMV-specific IgG in serum was used to determine HCMV serostatus. Ficoll density gradient centrifugation was used to isolate peripheral blood mononuclear cells from blood. These data are taken from a study of T cells expressing NK-cell markers (TCRdb year 2020). A note on the overall study: TCR beta-chain repertoires were profiled in sorted CD3+CD56+NKG2C+, CD3+CD56+NKG2C- and CD3+CD56-NKG2C+ T-cell subsets from several donors. All eight donors whose samples were sequenced were randomly selected healthy volunteers, three of them men and five women. Among the eight sequenced donors, seven were HCMV-seropositive and one was HCMV-seronegative. Libraries were sequenced as 2 x 150 bp reads on Illumina HiSeq 2000/2500, MiSeq or NextSeq.

Overall results and qualifications from the work: In roughly six donors, the dominant CD3+CD56+NKG2C+ clonotypes were among the top 10 CD8+ clonotypes and accounted for about 1.0-7.0% of CD8+ T cells. It remained unclear whether the expanded NKG2C-expressing T cell clones were specific for HCMV antigens. Those dominant clonotypes were again the most abundant among CD3+CD56-NKG2C+ cells in a few donors, at roughly 25-65%.

CDR1 MNHEY and CDR2 SMNVEV are derived from the germline V gene (reference sequence). The CDR3, cysteine through phenylalanine, is 16 amino acids long. A DNA sequence was not provided. The sample consisted of blood T cells: a sorted CD56 or NKG2C T cell subset, CD4+ or CD8+ T cells, or bulk PBMC T cells (not recorded which). The sequence derives from a man aged 18 to 30 in good health. Donor details come from another sample of the same person, matched by shared clones. The rearrangement combines TRBV27 with TRBJ2-1. The CDR3 amino acid sequence is: CASSLSSGQPYNEQFF.